This T cell receptor beta chain originates from a study of T cells in narcolepsy. General study findings and limits: Blood of same and different patients, but not healthy controls, reportedly held recurring autoreactive clonotypes.

This clone was detected once. Its antigen is unknown. Generated by immunoSEQ multiplex PCR, the TCRdb table keeps only in-frame clones and is missing some. This table holds tens of thousands of clones, more than 80% found once. In germline, CDR1 is SNHLY, CDR2 FYNNEI. V lost 6 bases and J lost 4, with 18 bases in between. The CDR3 has 15 amino acids. The sample consisted of CD45RA- memory CD4+ T cells from PBMCs. The receptor comes from a human donor with narcolepsy. This sequence joins TRBV2 and TRBJ1-1; D gene unclear. CDR3 nucleotide sequence: TGTGCCAGCAGCCCGACGATGGCAGGTGGCACTGAAGCTTTCTTT. This sequence encodes CASSPTMAGGTEAFF.